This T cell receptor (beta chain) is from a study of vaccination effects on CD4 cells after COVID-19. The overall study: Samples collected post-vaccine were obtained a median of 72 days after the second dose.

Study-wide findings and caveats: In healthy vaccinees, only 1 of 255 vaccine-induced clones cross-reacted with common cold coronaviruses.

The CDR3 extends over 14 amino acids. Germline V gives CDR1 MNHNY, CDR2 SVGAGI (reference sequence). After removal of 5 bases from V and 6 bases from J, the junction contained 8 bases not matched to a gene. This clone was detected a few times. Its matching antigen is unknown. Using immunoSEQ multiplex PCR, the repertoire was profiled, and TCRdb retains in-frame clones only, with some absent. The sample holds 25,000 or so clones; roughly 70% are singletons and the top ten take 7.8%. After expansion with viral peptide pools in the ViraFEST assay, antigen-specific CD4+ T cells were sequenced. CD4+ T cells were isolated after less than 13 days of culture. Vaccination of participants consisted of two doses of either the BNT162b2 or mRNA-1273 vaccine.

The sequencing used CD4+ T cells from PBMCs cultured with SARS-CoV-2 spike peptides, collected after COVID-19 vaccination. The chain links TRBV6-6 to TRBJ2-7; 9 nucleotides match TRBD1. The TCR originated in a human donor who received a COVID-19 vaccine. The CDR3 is CASSPGTGNGEQYF. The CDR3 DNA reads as TGTGCCAGCAGTCCTGGGACAGGGAACGGCGAGCAGTACTTC.